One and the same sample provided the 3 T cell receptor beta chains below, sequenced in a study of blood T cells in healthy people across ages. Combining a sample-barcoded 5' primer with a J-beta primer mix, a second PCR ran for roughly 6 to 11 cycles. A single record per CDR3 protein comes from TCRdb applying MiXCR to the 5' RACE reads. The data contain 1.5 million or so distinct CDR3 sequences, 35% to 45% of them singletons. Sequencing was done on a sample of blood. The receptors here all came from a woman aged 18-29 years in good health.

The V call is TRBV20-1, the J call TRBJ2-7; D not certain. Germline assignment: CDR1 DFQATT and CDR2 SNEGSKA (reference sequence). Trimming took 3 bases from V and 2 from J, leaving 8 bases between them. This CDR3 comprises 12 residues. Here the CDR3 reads CSASEDTYEQYF. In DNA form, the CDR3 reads TGCAGTGCTAGTGAGGATACCTACGAGCAGTACTTC.

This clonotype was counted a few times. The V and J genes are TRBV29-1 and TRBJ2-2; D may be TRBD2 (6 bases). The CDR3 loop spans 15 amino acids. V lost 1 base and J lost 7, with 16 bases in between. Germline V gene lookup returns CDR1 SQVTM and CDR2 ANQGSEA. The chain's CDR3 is CSVEALAVQGGELFF. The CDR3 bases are TGCAGCGTTGAAGCATTAGCGGTTCAGGGCGGGGAGCTGTTTTTT.

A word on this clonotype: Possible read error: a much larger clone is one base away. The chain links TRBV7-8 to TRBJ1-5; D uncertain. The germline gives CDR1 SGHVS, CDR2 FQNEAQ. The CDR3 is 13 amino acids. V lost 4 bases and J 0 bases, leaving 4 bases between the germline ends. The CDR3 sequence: CASSSFSNQPQHF. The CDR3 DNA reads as TGTGCCAGCAGCTCCTTTAGCAATCAGCCCCAGCATTTT.